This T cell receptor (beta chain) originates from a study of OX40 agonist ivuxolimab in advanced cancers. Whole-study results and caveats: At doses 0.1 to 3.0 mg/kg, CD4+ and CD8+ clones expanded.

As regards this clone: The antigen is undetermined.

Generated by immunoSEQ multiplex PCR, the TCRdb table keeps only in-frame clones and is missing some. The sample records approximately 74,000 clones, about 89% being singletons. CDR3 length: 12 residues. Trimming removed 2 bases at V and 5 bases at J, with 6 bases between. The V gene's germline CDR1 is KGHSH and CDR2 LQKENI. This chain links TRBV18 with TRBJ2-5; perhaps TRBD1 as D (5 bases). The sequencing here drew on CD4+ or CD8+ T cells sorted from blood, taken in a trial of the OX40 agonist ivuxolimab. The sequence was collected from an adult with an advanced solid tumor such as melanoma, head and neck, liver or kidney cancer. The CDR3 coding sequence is TGTGCCAGCTCACCAAAGGGGGAGACCCAGTACTTC. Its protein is CASSPKGETQYF.